This T cell receptor (beta chain) stems from a study of cytomegalovirus exposure and HLA in healthy donors. Amplification used 60 Vbeta primers and 13 Jbeta primers. The method was immunoSEQ multiplex PCR; TCRdb's version includes in-frame clones alone and lacks a portion of them. The sample yields 90,000 to 120,000 clones, around 80% seen once. All donors participated as healthy donors of bone marrow. The CDR3 consists of 15 residues. V lost 4 bases and J lost 5; bases outside the gene matches: 7. Germline CDR1 is GTSNPN and CDR2 is SVGIG (reference sequence). A word on this clone: The antigen is not known.

Study-wide points: Most of the TCR beta V segments (in an earlier analysis) were productive either about 87% or about 30% of the time. Reports indicated that the classifier achieved high specificity and sensitivity in diagnosing cytomegalovirus status. The authors later linked a missense DCLRE1C variant to TCR beta V- and J-gene trimming.

The receptor comes from a man aged 25-40 years in good health and CMV-seropositive. This chain uses TRBV30 with TRBJ2-3; 12 positions agree with TRBD2. Input material: PBMCs. CDR3 DNA: TGTGCCTGGACCCCTAGCGGGGGGGCCTTAGATACGCAGTATTTT. Its protein product is CAWTPSGGALDTQYF.